A single T cell receptor (beta chain) is shown here with its context. Its antigen is undetermined. Amplified TCR beta CDR3 regions derived from RNA transcripts. Researchers ran a first-round RT-PCR on the TCR CDR3 using the HTBI primer set. TCRdb recomputed calls from the multiplex PCR reads with MiXCR, one row per CDR3 protein. Of a few hundred thousand distinct CDR3 sequences listed, around a sixth were seen once; the top ten hold 6.5% to 8%. The data originate from a study of T cells in Graves' hyperthyroidism and ophthalmopathy. These patients, aged 18 to 65, had recently diagnosed hyperthyroidism lasting under 2 months. The study's findings and limits: Ophthalmopathy, as predicted by the model, came a median approximately 5.9 months after the prediction.

The TCR originated in a woman aged 30 to 39 with Graves' hyperthyroidism. Sequencing was done on a sample of blood.

The CDR3 DNA reads TGTGCCACCAGCAGAGATGAGACAGGGGATCCCGGGGAGCTGTTTTTT. It specifies CATSRDETGDPGELFF. This chain connects TRBV15 to TRBJ2-2; TRBD1 matches 8 bases. V was pared by 0 bases and J by 6 bases, with 6 bases of the junction left unmatched. This CDR3 is 16 amino acids long. Germline lookup yields CDR1 LNHNV and CDR2 YYDKDF (reference sequence).